The 2 T cell receptor beta chains given below trace back to one sample, sequenced in a study of T-cell reconstitution after alpha-beta-depleted transplantation in children. Unique molecular identifiers were incorporated during preparation of the TCRbeta library. TCRdb re-called the PCR reads with MiXCR, one entry per CDR3 protein. The sample records fewer than 700,000 distinct CDR3 sequences, 10% to 15% being singletons. The sequencing used PBMCs, mostly from graft donor cells, collected 360 days after TCRalphabeta/CD19-depleted stem cell transplant. The receptors derive from a male patient younger than 18 who had a stem cell transplant for acute myeloid leukemia, so the T cells may come from the graft donor.

The chain joins TRBV5-4 to TRBJ2-1, with 9 bases identical to TRBD2. V lost 0 bases to trimming and J lost 2 bases; unmatched junction nucleotides: 12. The germline V gene encodes CDR1 SGHNT and CDR2 YYREEE (reference sequence). This CDR3 comprises 19 residues. For the CDR3, the DNA is TGTGCCAGCAGCTTGGATAGTAGCGGGAGCCTTCCACCCTACAATGAGCAGTTCTTC. It yields the protein CASSLDSSGSLPPYNEQFF. Looking up the rest from reference TRBV5-4 and TRBJ2-1 gives the full variable domain: ETGVTQSPTHLIKTRGQQVTLRCSSQSGHNTVSWYQQALGQGPQFIFQYYREEENGRGNFPPRFSGLQFPNYSSELNVNALELDDSALYLCASSLDSSGSLPPYNEQFFGPGTRLTVL.

This clonotype was counted at least ten times. V usage is TRBV7-9 and J usage is TRBJ2-7; TRBD1 is a possible D gene (6 bases). The CDR3 is 14 residues long. From germline, CDR1 is SEHNR and CDR2 FQNEAQ (reference sequence). V was cut by 4 bases and J by 1 base, with 11 bases left in between. As DNA, the CDR3 is TGTGCCAGCAGCTCAGACAGGTCTTCCTACGAGCAGTACTTC. Encoded protein: CASSSDRSSYEQYF.